Below are 28 T cell receptor beta chains sequenced from a single sample in a study of blood T cell repertoires in COVID-19. Data came from immunoSEQ multiplex PCR; TCRdb stores just in-frame clones and leaves some out. The table records about 300,000 clones, roughly 87% of them present only once. The material sequenced was peripheral blood. Receptors were obtained from a man aged 18 to 29 with active or convalescent COVID-19.

The chain recombines TRBV15 with TRBJ2-3; D not resolved. Germline V CDR1 and CDR2: LNHNV, YYDKDF (reference sequence). This CDR3 spans 13 amino acids. The ends were cut back, 0 bases at V and 6 bases at J, with 7 bases in the middle. The CDR3 loop is CATSRDRRDTQYF. In DNA, the CDR3 is TGTGCCACCAGCAGAGACCGGCGGGATACGCAGTATTTT.

V and J are TRBV28 and TRBJ2-4, with D hard to call. CDR3 length: 14 residues. The germline V gene has CDR1 MDHEN and CDR2 SYDVKM. The germline V and J ends were trimmed by 2 bases and 2 bases, with 7 bases remaining between them. The CDR3 loop is CASSLLRSKNIQYF. CDR3 DNA sequence: TGTGCCAGCAGTTTACTGAGGTCCAAAAACATTCAGTACTTC.

The chain is built from TRBV11-2 and TRBJ2-1, with 9 bases lining up with TRBD2. The CDR3 is made up of 15 amino acids. Unmatched junction bases numbered 3, after V lost 5 bases and J lost 1 base. CDR1 is SGHAT, CDR2 FQNNGV, per germline. CDR3 sequence (DNA): TGTGCCAGCAGCGAGGCGGGAGGGTCCTACAATGAGCAGTTCTTC. Translating gives CASSEAGGSYNEQFF.

There are a few counts of this clone. The V gene is TRBV7-2, the J gene TRBJ2-5, with TRBD1 matching over 8 bases. V trimming: 3 bases; J trimming: 4 bases; junction bases outside the gene matches: 4. The CDR3 loop spans 14 amino acids. Germline CDR1 and CDR2: SGHTA and FQGNSA. The CDR3: CASSFRTGRETQYF. CDR3 bases: TGTGCCAGCAGCTTCCGGACAGGGAGAGAGACCCAGTACTTC. The entire variable domain, with the rest obtained from reference TRBV7-2 and TRBJ2-5, is as follows: GAGVSQSPSNKVTEKGKDVELRCDPISGHTALYWYRQSLGQGLEFLIYFQGNSAPDKSGLPSDRFSAERTGGSVSTLTIQRTQQEDSAVYLCASSFRTGRETQYFGPGTRLLVL.

The chain recombines TRBV6-2 or TRBV6-3 with TRBJ2-7, with 10 nucleotides matching TRBD2. Looked up from germline, CDR1 is MNHEY and CDR2 is SVGEGT. J gave up 6 bases and V 0 bases, and 11 bases lay outside the gene matches. CDR3 length equals 17 residues. This CDR3 reads CASSYSTLGLAGVEQYF. Here the CDR3 DNA reads TGTGCCAGCAGTTACTCGACGTTGGGGCTAGCGGGAGTCGAGCAGTACTTC.

This clone was observed a handful of times. The V and J genes are TRBV7-2 and TRBJ1-2; 7 bases agree with TRBD1. V trimming: 5 bases; J trimming: 1 base; junction bases outside the gene matches: 10. The germline V gene has CDR1 SGHTA and CDR2 FQGNSA. This CDR3 has 16 residues. The CDR3 DNA is TGTGCCAGCAGCAGCCAGACAGGGATCGGTAACTATGGCTACACCTTC. It encodes CASSSQTGIGNYGYTF.

The rearrangement uses TRBV27 and TRBJ2-5; D is possibly TRBD2 (5 bases). Trimming stripped 0 bases from V and 5 bases from J, with 10 bases between. Germline V gene data show CDR1 as MNHEY and CDR2 as SMNVEV (reference sequence). The CDR3 extends over 14 amino acids. This CDR3 reads CASSLSRARETQYF. The CDR3 bases are TGTGCCAGCAGTTTATCGCGGGCCCGGGAGACCCAGTACTTC.

The chain is built from TRBV5-1 and TRBJ2-2, with 9 bases that match TRBD2. The CDR3 has 18 amino acids. The germline V gene has CDR1 SGHRS and CDR2 YFSETQ. V lost 0 bases, J lost 4 bases, and 10 bases stayed unmatched. DNA of the CDR3: TGCGCCAGCAGCTTGGAGGTCGGTAGCGGGGGCTCCACCGGGGAGCTGTTTTTT. It yields the protein CASSLEVGSGGSTGELFF.

CDR3 DNA: TGTGCCAGCAGCTTGGTACTGGAAGAGACCCAGTACTTC. Protein: CASSLVLEETQYF. This chain links TRBV5-4 with TRBJ2-5; D ambiguous. The germline gives CDR1 SGHNT, CDR2 YYREEE (reference sequence). V was cut by 0 bases and J by 3 bases, with 6 bases left in between. The CDR3 totals 13 residues.

This clone came up a few times. V and J are TRBV15 and TRBJ1-1; no clear D. This CDR3 contains 14 residues. CDR1 is LNHNV and CDR2 is YYDKDF in the germline V gene (reference sequence). Trimming took off 3 bases at V and 1 base at J, with 9 bases between the two ends. The DNA for the CDR3 is TGTGCCACCAGCAGCTTAAGAGGGAACACTGAAGCTTTCTTT. This gives the protein CATSSLRGNTEAFF.

V and J are TRBV4-3 and TRBJ1-6; 7 bases agree with TRBD1. The CDR3 runs to 14 residues. The germline CDR1 and CDR2 sequences are LGHNA and YSLEER. J was trimmed by 8 bases and V by 4 bases; bases with no gene match: 5. The DNA of the CDR3 is TGCGCCAGCAGCCTTGGGACAGCTTATTCACCCCTCCACTTT. Its translation: CASSLGTAYSPLHF.

The J gene is TRBJ1-1, the V gene TRBV18; possible D gene TRBD1, 5 bases. Germline V lookup: CDR1 KGHSH, CDR2 LQKENI. CDR3 length: 15 residues. V lost 1 base and J 2 bases, leaving 11 bases between the germline ends. In DNA form, the CDR3 reads TGTGCCAGCTCACCACTGGGGAGGGGTAACACTGAAGCTTTCTTT. Amino acid sequence: CASSPLGRGNTEAFF.

The genes are TRBV24-1 and TRBJ2-3; TRBD1 agrees at 7 bases. The CDR3 spans 18 residues. J lost 2 bases, V lost 0 bases, and 10 bases had no gene match. CDR1 and CDR2 from the germline V gene are KGHDR and SFDVKD. Written as DNA, the CDR3 is TGTGCCACCAGTGATTTGGACTCCGGGACAGACACCACAGATACGCAGTATTTT. It yields the protein CATSDLDSGTDTTDTQYF.

The genes are TRBV24-1 and TRBJ2-3, with TRBD2 identical over 12 bases. The J segment lost 2 bases and the V segment lost 4 bases, leaving 6 bases of the junction unmatched. This CDR3 is built from 17 residues. Germline CDR1 KGHDR, CDR2 SFDVKD. The CDR3 nucleotides read TGTGCCACCAGTGAGCTTGGGACTAGCGGGCCCACAGATACGCAGTATTTT. As protein: CATSELGTSGPTDTQYF.

The rearrangement uses TRBV5-1 and TRBJ1-4; D possibly corresponds to TRBD1 (6 bases). CDR3 length: 16 residues. Germline lookup yields CDR1 SGHRS and CDR2 YFSETQ. Trimming shortened V by 0 bases and J by 2 bases, and 11 bases separated the two germline ends. The CDR3, as DNA: TGCGCCAGCAGCTTGGTACAGGGCGGCACTAATGAAAAACTGTTTTTT. This translates into CASSLVQGGTNEKLFF.

The CDR3 region has the DNA TGTGCCAGCAGTTTACCACTTTTCAGGGCGTCGTCTGGAAACACCATATATTTT. As protein: CASSLPLFRASSGNTIYF. The genes are TRBV28 and TRBJ1-3, with D perhaps TRBD1 (5 bases). The CDR3 runs 18 residues. The V end lost 2 bases, the J end lost 1 base, and 18 bases lay between the germline ends. CDR1 is MDHEN and CDR2 is SYDVKM in the germline V gene.

The chain joins TRBV15 to TRBJ2-3; D gene ambiguous. Germline V gene data show CDR1 as LNHNV and CDR2 as YYDKDF (reference sequence). V shed 3 bases and J shed 3 bases, with 4 bases lying between them. This CDR3 has 12 amino acids. CDR3 DNA: TGTGCCACCAGCAGGGAGACAGATACGCAGTATTTT. Translation gives CATSRETDTQYF. Complete variable domain (other parts from reference TRBV15 and TRBJ2-3): DAMVIQNPRYQVTQFGKPVTLSCSQTLNHNVMYWYQQKSSQAPKLLFHYYDKDFNNEADTPDNFQSRRPNTSFCFLDIRSPGLGDTAMYLCATSRETDTQYFGPGTRLTVL.

This clone was observed a few times. The chain carries TRBV2 and TRBJ1-5, with a tentative D call TRBD1 (6 bases). Trimming left V 8 bases short and J 5 bases short, with 13 bases between. This CDR3 comprises 13 residues. Per the germline V gene, CDR1 is SNHLY and CDR2 is FYNNEI. DNA of the CDR3: TGTGCCAGCCAGGACAGAAATTATCAGCCCCAGCATTTT. Translating it yields CASQDRNYQPQHF.

The chain recombines TRBV9 with TRBJ2-5; D unclear. V was trimmed by 0 bases and J by 2 bases, leaving 11 bases between them. In germline, CDR1 is SGDLS, CDR2 YYNGEE. This CDR3 has 15 residues. The CDR3 protein is CASSVASRAQETQYF. CDR3 bases: TGTGCCAGCAGCGTAGCTTCAAGAGCGCAAGAGACCCAGTACTTC.

The chain uses TRBV11-3 and TRBJ2-2; D is unresolved. CDR1 is SGHNT and CDR2 is YENEEA in the germline V gene. This CDR3 has 13 residues. V shed 6 bases and J shed 5 bases, with 10 bases lying between them. This chain's CDR3 is CASRAKRTGELFF. DNA of the CDR3: TGTGCCAGCAGGGCAAAGAGGACCGGGGAGCTGTTTTTT.

The rearrangement links TRBV28 to TRBJ1-2; D is unresolved. V was cut by 6 bases and J by 6 bases, with 23 bases left in between. Germline V CDR1 and CDR2: MDHEN, SYDVKM. The CDR3 is 16 amino acids. The CDR3 DNA sequence: TGTGCCAGCAGGTTTCTCTGGCCAGAGGGCGCGGATGGCTACACCTTC. It yields the protein CASRFLWPEGADGYTF.

V is TRBV5-1 and J is TRBJ2-4; 7 bases match TRBD1. V lost 3 bases and J lost 0; bases outside the gene matches: 6. The CDR3 length is 16 residues. Per the germline V gene, CDR1 is SGHRS and CDR2 is YFSETQ. CDR3 loop: CASSSQGELAKNIQYF. The DNA for the CDR3 is TGCGCCAGCAGCTCCCAGGGGGAACTAGCCAAAAACATTCAGTACTTC.

CDR3 DNA: TGTGCCAGCAGCTCCCGACCGGCACTACCGAGTCTCTCCTACGAGCAGTACTTC. It specifies CASSSRPALPSLSYEQYF. V and J are TRBV11-2 and TRBJ2-7; unclear D gene. In germline, CDR1 is SGHAT, CDR2 FQNNGV. The CDR3 contains 18 residues. The V end lost 4 bases, the J end lost 0 bases, and 22 bases lay between the germline ends.

This chain joins TRBV7-9 and TRBJ2-3; TRBD1 might be the D (5 bases). Germline values: CDR1 SEHNR, CDR2 FQNEAQ (reference sequence). With 5 bases removed from V and 14 bases from J, the gap between germline ends came to 20 bases. The CDR3 contains 13 residues. The CDR3 DNA sequence: TGTGCCAGCAGCCCCATCTCAGGGATCCTGGGGTATTTT. It codes for CASSPISGILGYF.

The chain is built from TRBV10-3 and TRBJ1-1; D not resolved. V was shortened by 4 bases and J by 4 bases, with 7 bases between the two germline ends. In germline, CDR1 is ENHRY, CDR2 SYGVKD. This CDR3 region has 12 residues. CDR3 sequence: CAISGGRTEAFF. The CDR3 nucleotides are TGTGCCATCAGTGGTGGGCGCACTGAAGCTTTCTTT.

This clone has only a few counts. The chain joins TRBV19 to TRBJ1-5; possibly TRBD1 for D (5 bases). V dropped 8 bases and J dropped 4 bases, with 15 bases sitting between them. This CDR3 has 14 residues. From germline, CDR1 is LNHDA and CDR2 SQIVND (reference sequence). As DNA, the CDR3 is TGTGCCAGTGACAACCCGACAGAAAATCAGCCCCAGCATTTT. Protein product: CASDNPTENQPQHF.

The genes are TRBV5-6 and TRBJ2-7; weak D call: TRBD1 (6 bases). The germline CDR1 and CDR2 sequences are SGHDT and YYEEEE. This CDR3 has 13 residues. Trimming cost V 4 bases and J 5 bases, with 13 bases left between them. DNA of the CDR3: TGTGCCAGCAGCCCCGCAGGGGCCCACGAGCAGTACTTC. Translating it yields CASSPAGAHEQYF.

This chain connects TRBV28 to TRBJ1-5, with TRBD1 identical over 9 bases. The J segment lost 2 bases and the V segment lost 1 base, leaving 12 bases of the junction unmatched. This CDR3 is 19 amino acids long. In germline, CDR1 is MDHEN, CDR2 SYDVKM. The CDR3 sequence is CASSLSPGQGTFGNQPQHF. Here the CDR3 DNA reads TGTGCCAGCAGTTTATCCCCGGGACAGGGAACGTTCGGCAATCAGCCCCAGCATTTT. Together with reference TRBV28 and TRBJ1-5, the CDR3 gives the full variable domain: DVKVTQSSRYLVKRTGEKVFLECVQDMDHENMFWYRQDPGLGLRLIYFSYDVKMKEKGDIPEGYSVSREKKERFSLILESASTNQTSMYLCASSLSPGQGTFGNQPQHFGDGTRLSIL.